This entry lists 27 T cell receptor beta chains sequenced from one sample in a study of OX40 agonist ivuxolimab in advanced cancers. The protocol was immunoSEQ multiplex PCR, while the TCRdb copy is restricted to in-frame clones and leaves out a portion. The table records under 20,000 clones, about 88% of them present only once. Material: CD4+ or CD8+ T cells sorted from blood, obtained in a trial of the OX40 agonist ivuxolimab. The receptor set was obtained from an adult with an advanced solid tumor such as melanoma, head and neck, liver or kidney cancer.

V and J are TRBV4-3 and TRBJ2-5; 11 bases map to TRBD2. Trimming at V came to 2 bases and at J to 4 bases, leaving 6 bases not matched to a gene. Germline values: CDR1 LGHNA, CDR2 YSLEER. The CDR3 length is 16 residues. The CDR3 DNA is TGCGCCAGCAGCCAATTAGCGGGAGGGCCGGGAGAGACCCAGTACTTC. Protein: CASSQLAGGPGETQYF.

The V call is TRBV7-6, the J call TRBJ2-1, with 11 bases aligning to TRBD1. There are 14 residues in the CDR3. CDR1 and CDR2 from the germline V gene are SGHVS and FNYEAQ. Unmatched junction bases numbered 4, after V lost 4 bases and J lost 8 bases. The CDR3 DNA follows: TGTGCCAGCAGCTCGGGACAGGGGGAGTATGAGCAGTTCTTC. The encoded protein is CASSSGQGEYEQFF.

CDR3 DNA: TGTGCCAGCAGCTCTCGACTAGCGGGAGAACACGAGCAGTACTTC. Its protein is CASSSRLAGEHEQYF. The V gene is TRBV11-3, the J gene TRBJ2-7, with 12 nucleotides matching TRBD2. The V and J ends lost 4 bases and 5 bases, in that order; junction bases with no gene match: 6. This CDR3 region has 15 residues. CDR1 SGHNT and CDR2 YENEEA come from the germline V gene.

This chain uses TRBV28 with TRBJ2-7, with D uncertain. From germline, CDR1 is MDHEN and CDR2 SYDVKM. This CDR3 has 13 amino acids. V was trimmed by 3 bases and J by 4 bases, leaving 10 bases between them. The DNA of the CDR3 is TGTGCCAGCAGTTTCCCCCTTATGTACGAGCAGTACTTC. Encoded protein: CASSFPLMYEQYF.

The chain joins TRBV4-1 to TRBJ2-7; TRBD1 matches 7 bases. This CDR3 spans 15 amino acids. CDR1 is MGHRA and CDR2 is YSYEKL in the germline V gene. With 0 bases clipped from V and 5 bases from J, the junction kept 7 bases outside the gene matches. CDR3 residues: CASSQDSGTVDEQYF. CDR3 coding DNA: TGCGCCAGCAGCCAAGATTCGGGGACAGTGGACGAGCAGTACTTC.

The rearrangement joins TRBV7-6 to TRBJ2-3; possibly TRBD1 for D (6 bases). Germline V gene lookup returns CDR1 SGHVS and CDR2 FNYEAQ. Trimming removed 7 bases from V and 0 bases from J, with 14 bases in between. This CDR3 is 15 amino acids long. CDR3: CASNLGAASTDTQYF. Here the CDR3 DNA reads TGTGCCAGCAACTTGGGGGCTGCTAGCACAGATACGCAGTATTTT.

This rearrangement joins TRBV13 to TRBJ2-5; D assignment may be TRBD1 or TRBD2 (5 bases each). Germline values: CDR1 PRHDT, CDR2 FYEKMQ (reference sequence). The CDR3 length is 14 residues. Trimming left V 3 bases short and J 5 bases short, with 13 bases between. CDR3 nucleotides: TGTGCCAGCAGCTTTATCGGAGAGGGGGAGACCCAGTACTTC. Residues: CASSFIGEGETQYF.

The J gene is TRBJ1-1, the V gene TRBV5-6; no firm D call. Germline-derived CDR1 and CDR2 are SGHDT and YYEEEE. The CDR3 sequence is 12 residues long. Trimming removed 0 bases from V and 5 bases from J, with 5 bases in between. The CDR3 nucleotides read TGTGCCAGCAGCTTGGGTTATACTGAAGCTTTCTTT. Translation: CASSLGYTEAFF.

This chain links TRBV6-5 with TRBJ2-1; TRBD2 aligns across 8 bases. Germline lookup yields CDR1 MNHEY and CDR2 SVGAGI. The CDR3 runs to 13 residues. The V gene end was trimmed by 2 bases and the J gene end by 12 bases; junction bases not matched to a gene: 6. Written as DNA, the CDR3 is TGTGCCAGCAGTTACGGGTTCGGGGGGGGGCAGTTCTTC. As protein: CASSYGFGGGQFF.

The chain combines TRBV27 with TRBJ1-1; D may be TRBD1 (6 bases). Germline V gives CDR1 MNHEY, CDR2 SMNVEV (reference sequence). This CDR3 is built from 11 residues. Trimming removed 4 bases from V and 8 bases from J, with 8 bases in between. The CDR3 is CASSSGEEAFF. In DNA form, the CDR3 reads TGTGCCAGCAGTTCAGGGGAAGAAGCTTTCTTT.

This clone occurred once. CDR3 sequence: CASNPTGLRDSPLHF. The CDR3, as DNA: TGTGCCAGCAACCCGACGGGACTGCGGGATTCACCCCTCCACTTT. The rearrangement links TRBV9 to TRBJ1-6, with D tentatively TRBD1 (5 bases). CDR3 length equals 15 residues. Trimming pared 6 bases from V and 8 bases from J, leaving 18 bases between. Germline-derived CDR1 and CDR2 are SGDLS and YYNGEE.

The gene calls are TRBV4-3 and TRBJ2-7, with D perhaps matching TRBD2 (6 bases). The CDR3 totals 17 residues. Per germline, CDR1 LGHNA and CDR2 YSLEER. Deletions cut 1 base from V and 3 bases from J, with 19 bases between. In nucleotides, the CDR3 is TGCGCCAGCAGCCAAGTGCTCACCGGGACGGGGGACTACGAGCAGTACTTC. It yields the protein CASSQVLTGTGDYEQYF.

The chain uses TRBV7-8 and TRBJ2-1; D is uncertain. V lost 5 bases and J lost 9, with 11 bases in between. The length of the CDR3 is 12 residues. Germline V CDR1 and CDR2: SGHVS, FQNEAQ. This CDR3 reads CASSPGGTEQFF. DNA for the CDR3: TGTGCCAGCAGCCCCGGCGGCACTGAGCAGTTCTTC. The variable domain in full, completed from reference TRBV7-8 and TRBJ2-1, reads GAGVSQSPRYKVAKRGQDVALRCDPISGHVSLFWYQQALGQGPEFLTYFQNEAQLDKSGLPSDRFFAERPEGSVSTLKIQRTQQEDSAVYLCASSPGGTEQFFGPGTRLTVL.

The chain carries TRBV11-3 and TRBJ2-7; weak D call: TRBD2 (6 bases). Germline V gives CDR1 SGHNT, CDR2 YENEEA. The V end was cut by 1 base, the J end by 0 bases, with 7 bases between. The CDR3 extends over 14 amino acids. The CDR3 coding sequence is TGTGCCAGCAGCTTAGTAGCGGACTCCTACGAGCAGTACTTC. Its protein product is CASSLVADSYEQYF.

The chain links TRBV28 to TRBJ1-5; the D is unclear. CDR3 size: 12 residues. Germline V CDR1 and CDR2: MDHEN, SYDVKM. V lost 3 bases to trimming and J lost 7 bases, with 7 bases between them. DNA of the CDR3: TGTGCCAGCAGTTTCGAGAACCAGCCCCAGCATTTT. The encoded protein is CASSFENQPQHF.

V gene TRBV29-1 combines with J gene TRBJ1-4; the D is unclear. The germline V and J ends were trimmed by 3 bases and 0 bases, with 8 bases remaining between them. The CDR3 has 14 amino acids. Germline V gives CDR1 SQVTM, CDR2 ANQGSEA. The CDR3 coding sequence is TGCAGCGTTGAGAGGGTACCAACTAATGAAAAACTGTTTTTT. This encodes CSVERVPTNEKLFF. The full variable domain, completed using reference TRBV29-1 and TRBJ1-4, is SAVISQKPSRDICQRGTSLTIQCQVDSQVTMMFWYRQQPGQSLTLIATANQGSEATYESGFVIDKFPISRPNLTFSTLTVSNMSPEDSSIYLCSVERVPTNEKLFFGSGTQLSVL.

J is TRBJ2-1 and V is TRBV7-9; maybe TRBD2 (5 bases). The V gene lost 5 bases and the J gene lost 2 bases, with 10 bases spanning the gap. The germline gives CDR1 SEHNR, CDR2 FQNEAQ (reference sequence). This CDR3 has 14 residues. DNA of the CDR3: TGTGCCAGCAGCGATGGACTCACCTACAATGAGCAGTTCTTC. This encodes CASSDGLTYNEQFF. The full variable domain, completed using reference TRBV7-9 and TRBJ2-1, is DTGVSQNPRHKITKRGQNVTFRCDPISEHNRLYWYRQTLGQGPEFLTYFQNEAQLEKSRLLSDRFSAERPKGSFSTLEIQRTEQGDSAMYLCASSDGLTYNEQFFGPGTRLTVL.

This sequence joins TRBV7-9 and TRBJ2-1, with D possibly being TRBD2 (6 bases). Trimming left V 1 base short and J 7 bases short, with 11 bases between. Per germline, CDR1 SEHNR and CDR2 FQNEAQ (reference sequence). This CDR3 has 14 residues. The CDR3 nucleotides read TGTGCCAGCAGCTTAGAGACTAGAGGAAATGAGCAGTTCTTC. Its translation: CASSLETRGNEQFF.

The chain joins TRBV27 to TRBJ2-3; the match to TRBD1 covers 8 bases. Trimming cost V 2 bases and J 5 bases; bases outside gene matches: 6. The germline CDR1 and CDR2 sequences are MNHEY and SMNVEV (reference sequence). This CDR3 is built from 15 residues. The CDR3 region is CASSLQGALGDTQYF. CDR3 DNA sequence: TGTGCCAGCAGTTTACAGGGGGCTCTAGGAGATACGCAGTATTTT.

The CDR3: CATSRGAGSGYEQYF. CDR3 bases: TGTGCCACCAGCAGAGGGGCGGGTTCAGGCTACGAGCAGTACTTC. This rearrangement joins TRBV15 to TRBJ2-7, with D possibly TRBD2 on 5 matching bases. Germline V gene sequence: CDR1 LNHNV, CDR2 YYDKDF (reference sequence). The germline V and J ends were trimmed by 1 base and 3 bases, with 13 bases remaining between them. The CDR3 extends over 15 amino acids.

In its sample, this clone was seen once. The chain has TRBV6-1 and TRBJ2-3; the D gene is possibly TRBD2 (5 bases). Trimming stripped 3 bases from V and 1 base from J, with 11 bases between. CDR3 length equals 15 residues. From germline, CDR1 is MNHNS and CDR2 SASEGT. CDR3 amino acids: CASSDPAGRTDTQYF. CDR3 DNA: TGTGCCAGCAGTGACCCCGCGGGTCGCACAGATACGCAGTATTTT.

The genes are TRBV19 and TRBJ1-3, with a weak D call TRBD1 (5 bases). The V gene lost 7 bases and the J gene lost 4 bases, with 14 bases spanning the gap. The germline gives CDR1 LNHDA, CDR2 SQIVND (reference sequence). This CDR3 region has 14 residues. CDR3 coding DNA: TGTGCCAGTACCCAGGGAACTGGGGGAAACACCATATATTTT. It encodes CASTQGTGGNTIYF.

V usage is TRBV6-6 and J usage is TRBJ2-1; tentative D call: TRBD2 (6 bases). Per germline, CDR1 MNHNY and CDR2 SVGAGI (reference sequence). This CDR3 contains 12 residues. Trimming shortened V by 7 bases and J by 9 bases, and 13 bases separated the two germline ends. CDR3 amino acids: CASTGPGGEQFF. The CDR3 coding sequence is TGTGCCAGCACTGGACCCGGGGGTGAGCAGTTCTTC.

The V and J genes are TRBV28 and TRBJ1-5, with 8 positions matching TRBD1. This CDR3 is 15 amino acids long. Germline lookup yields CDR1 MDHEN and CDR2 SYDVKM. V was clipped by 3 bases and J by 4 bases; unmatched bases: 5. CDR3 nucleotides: TGTGCCAGCAGTTTGGTGGGACAGGCAAATCAGCCCCAGCATTTT. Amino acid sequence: CASSLVGQANQPQHF.

DNA for the CDR3: TGCGCCAGCAGCTTGGGAGGGGCCTACAATGAGCAGTTCTTC. Its protein product is CASSLGGAYNEQFF. The V call is TRBV5-1, the J call TRBJ2-1; D may match TRBD1 or TRBD2 (5 bases each). The germline CDR1 and CDR2 sequences are SGHRS and YFSETQ. V was cut by 0 bases and J by 2 bases, with 6 bases left in between. The CDR3 loop spans 14 amino acids.

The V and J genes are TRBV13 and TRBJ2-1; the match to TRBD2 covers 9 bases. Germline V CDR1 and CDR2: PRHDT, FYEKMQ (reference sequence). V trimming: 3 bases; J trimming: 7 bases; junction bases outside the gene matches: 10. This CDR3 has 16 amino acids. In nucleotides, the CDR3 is TGTGCCAGCAGCTTGAGACTAGCGGCCCCTGGGAATGAGCAGTTCTTC. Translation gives CASSLRLAAPGNEQFF.

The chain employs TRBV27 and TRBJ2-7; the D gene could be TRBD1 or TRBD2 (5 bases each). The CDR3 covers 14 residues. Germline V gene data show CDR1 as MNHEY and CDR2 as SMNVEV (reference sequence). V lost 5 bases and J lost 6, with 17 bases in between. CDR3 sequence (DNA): TGTGCCAGCAGTCTGAGTGGGGGTTTCGGCGAGCAGTACTTC. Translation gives CASSLSGGFGEQYF.